This record covers a single T cell receptor (beta chain). Its target is not known. The data are from a study of T cell clonotyping in hematopoietic cell transplantation. V lost 1 base, J lost 4 bases, and 11 bases lay in between. Germline lookup yields CDR1 LGHNA and CDR2 YSLEER. The CDR3 loop spans 15 amino acids. Study-wide results and caveats: After transplant, recipient diversity fell while pathologically expanded clonotypes grew through day 180.

The repertoire was sequenced with immunoSEQ multiplex PCR; TCRdb's copy has only in-frame clones and lacks some. The repertoire holds 9,000 to 13,000 clones, with 75% to 90% as singletons. The chain carries TRBV4-3 and TRBJ1-3; D is unresolved. The source was PBMCs, collected 100 days after allogeneic stem cell transplant. This clonotype was obtained from a female patient in her 60s who had an allogeneic stem cell transplant from an unrelated donor, so the T cells may come from the graft donor. Some clones in this sample may be carry-over from other donors' samples. The CDR3 protein is CASSQVQFDGNTIYF. CDR3 in DNA: TGCGCCAGCAGCCAAGTCCAGTTCGACGGAAACACCATATATTTT.